The rows below give T cell receptor beta chains drawn from one sample of a study of blood T cell repertoires in COVID-19. This table comes from immunoSEQ multiplex PCR, and its TCRdb copy is limited to in-frame clones, with some not included. This sample carries approximately 30,000 clones, around 90% of them seen once, and the ten largest clones take 0.55%. Sequencing used peripheral blood. Receptors originate from a woman aged 40 to 49 with active or convalescent COVID-19. Both conserved end residues are part of each CDR3. The order of the fields is D gene, clone size, V gene, J gene, CDR3 length, CDR3 protein, CDR3 DNA. The D gene is left open where the match is weak. Only some rows state a clone size, as once, few, many or a class for expanded clones.

TRBD2	.	TRBV19	TRBJ2-7	15	CASSSAAGGLYEQYF	TGTGCCAGTAGTTCTGCGGCGGGAGGGCTCTACGAGCAGTACTTC
TRBD1	.	TRBV19	TRBJ1-2	14	CASSISDRGGGYTF	TGTGCCAGTAGTATATCGGACAGGGGAGGTGGCTACACCTTC
.	.	TRBV12-2	TRBJ1-3	21	CASRLVSAPPQTASSGNTIYF	TGTGCAAGTCGCTTAGTTTCAGCCCCCCCACAGACGGCGTCCTCTGGAAACACCATATATTTT
.	.	TRBV7-8	TRBJ1-2	14	CASSPPHGRYGYTF	TGTGCCAGCAGCCCGCCCCACGGTCGCTATGGCTACACCTTC
TRBD1	once	TRBV7-7	TRBJ2-6	21	CASSLRPYRGPSRSGANVLTF	TGTGCTAGCAGCTTAAGACCCTACAGGGGCCCTAGCCGGTCTGGGGCCAACGTCCTGACTTTC
.	.	TRBV20-1	TRBJ2-5	11	CSRTNGETQYF	TGCTCCCGGACTAACGGCGAGACCCAGTACTTC
.	.	TRBV3-1/TRBV3-2	TRBJ1-2	15	CASQGAGGIHYGYTF	TGTGCCAGCCAAGGGGCGGGGGGAATCCACTATGGCTACACCTTC
TRBD2	.	TRBV30	TRBJ2-3	15	CAWLASGRMRDTQYF	TGTGCCTGGCTTGCGAGCGGGAGGATGAGAGATACGCAGTATTTT
TRBD1	.	TRBV6-2/TRBV6-3	TRBJ1-2	14	CASSRTGGESGYTF	TGTGCCAGCAGCCGAACAGGGGGCGAATCTGGCTACACCTTC
.	.	TRBV2	TRBJ2-7	13	CASSESRAGEQYF	TGTGCCAGCAGTGAAAGCAGGGCTGGGGAGCAGTACTTC
.	.	TRBV30	TRBJ1-3	13	CAWGAVSGNTIYF	TGTGCCTGGGGGGCGGTCTCTGGAAACACCATATATTTT